This TCR beta chain emerged from a study of tumor-infiltrating lymphocytes in primary liver carcinoma. The CDR3 spans 15 residues. A remark on this clonotype: Germline is not matched at one junction end, which may reflect a read error.

Unsorted whole blood yielded the blood RNA, and germline DNA was also extracted. Total RNA (around 0.45 ug) served as template for TCR beta cDNA synthesis primed by a constant-region primer. ARM-PCR, slightly modified, supplied the TCR beta libraries through three nested multiplex PCR rounds. TRBV1-TRBV30 forward and Cbeta reverse primers drove the first two roughly 11-cycle rounds. One entry per CDR3 protein results from TCRdb running MiXCR on the multiplex PCR reads. The repertoire holds around 210,000 distinct CDR3 sequences, almost 65% seen once, with approximately 7% in the top ten. Sequencing input: peripheral blood. The J gene is TRBJ1-1, the V gene TRBV12-3 or TRBV12-4; maybe TRBD1 (6 bases). This sequence originates from a woman in her sixties with primary liver carcinoma and hepatitis B virus infection. This CDR3 reads CASSSVDRRNTEAFF. In DNA, the CDR3 is TGTGCCAGTAGTTCAGTAGACAGGAGGAACACTGAAGCTTTCTTT.